A selection of T cell receptor beta chains follows, all from one sample in a study of shared clonotypes between healthy human individuals. The protocol was immunoSEQ multiplex PCR, while the TCRdb copy is restricted to in-frame clones and leaves out a portion. The repertoire holds about 2,200,000 clones, with approximately 94% as singletons. Sequenced: naive CD8+ T cells from PBMCs. The receptors here all came from a man aged 18 to 35 in good health. Some clones in this sample may be carry-over from other donors' samples. The CDR3 runs from the conserved cysteine through the conserved F or W. Each record gives: J gene, clone size, V gene, D gene, CDR3 protein, CDR3 DNA. A D gene is named only where the DNA matches it firmly. A row's size may be missing; if present it is once, few, many or a size class.

>TRBJ1-5|NA|TRBV4-2|NA
CASSPGKAFNQPQHF
TGTGCCAGCAGCCCGGGCAAGGCATTCAATCAGCCCCAGCATTTT
>TRBJ2-5|NA|TRBV25-1|NA
CASSDPGREVGKETQYF
TGTGCCAGCAGTGATCCAGGCAGGGAGGTTGGTAAAGAGACCCAGTACTTC
>TRBJ2-1|NA|TRBV11-3|NA
CASSLSFVVNEQFF
TGTGCCAGCAGCTTATCCTTCGTGGTGAATGAGCAGTTCTTC
>TRBJ2-3|once|TRBV9|NA
CASSLRQRTDTQYF
TGTGCCAGCAGCCTACGACAGCGCACAGATACGCAGTATTTT
>TRBJ1-1|NA|TRBV27|NA
CASSSGGSLTEAFF
TGTGCCAGCAGTTCTGGGGGTTCGCTCACTGAAGCTTTCTTT
>TRBJ1-2|NA|TRBV7-9|TRBD1
CASSFDRGLYGYTF
TGTGCCAGCAGTTTTGACAGGGGCCTTTATGGCTACACCTTC
>TRBJ1-2|NA|TRBV27|NA
CASSLGPGGLNGYTF
TGTGCCAGCAGTTTAGGTCCGGGCGGGTTAAATGGCTACACCTTC
>TRBJ1-1|NA|TRBV9|NA
CASSVGRGAPEAFF
TGTGCCAGCAGCGTAGGGAGAGGGGCGCCTGAAGCTTTCTTT
>TRBJ1-1|NA|TRBV27|NA
CASRGVNTEAFF
TGTGCCAGCAGGGGTGTCAACACTGAAGCTTTCTTT
>TRBJ2-7|NA|TRBV10-1|TRBD2
CASSEFSSGSHEQYF
TGCGCCAGCAGTGAGTTTAGTAGCGGGAGCCACGAGCAGTACTTC
>TRBJ2-1|NA|TRBV6-4|TRBD2
CASSGIGLAGGLDEQFF
TGTGCCAGCAGTGGAATTGGCCTAGCGGGAGGGCTGGATGAGCAGTTCTTC
>TRBJ2-1|NA|TRBV14|TRBD2
CASRLAGEGYNEQFF
TGTGCCAGCAGACTAGCGGGAGAAGGATACAATGAGCAGTTCTTC
>TRBJ2-1|NA|TRBV27|NA
CASSMMGARNEQFF
TGTGCCAGCAGTATGATGGGAGCACGGAATGAGCAGTTCTTC
>TRBJ2-7|NA|TRBV5-6|TRBD1
CASSFQGVSSSYEQYF
TGTGCCAGCAGCTTCCAGGGGGTGTCGAGCTCCTACGAGCAGTACTTC
>TRBJ1-1|NA|TRBV30|NA
CAWSALSDTEAFF
TGTGCCTGGAGTGCGCTATCTGACACTGAAGCTTTCTTT
>TRBJ2-4|NA|TRBV27|TRBD1
CASSEWTGTLAKNIQYF
TGTGCCAGCAGTGAATGGACAGGGACCTTAGCCAAAAACATTCAGTACTTC
>TRBJ1-2|NA|TRBV6-1|NA
CASSDIAGDGYTF
TGTGCCAGCAGCGATATAGCCGGAGATGGCTACACCTTC
>TRBJ2-7|NA|TRBV5-1|TRBD1
CASSYGTGSYEQYF
TGCGCCAGCAGCTATGGGACAGGGTCGTACGAGCAGTACTTC
>TRBJ2-7|NA|TRBV5-6|TRBD1
CASSLWTGAEQYF
TGTGCCAGCAGCTTGTGGACAGGCGCCGAGCAGTACTTC
>TRBJ2-7|NA|TRBV5-1|TRBD2
CASSSSDLTGGYEQYF
TGCGCCAGCAGCTCCTCGGACTTAACGGGGGGGTACGAGCAGTACTTC
>TRBJ2-7|NA|TRBV5-4|NA
CASSQEAAKSYEQYF
TGTGCCAGCAGCCAAGAAGCGGCTAAATCCTACGAGCAGTACTTC
>TRBJ2-1|NA|TRBV5-4|NA
CASSPGEGQFF
TGTGCCAGCAGCCCCGGAGAGGGGCAGTTCTTC
>TRBJ1-1|NA|TRBV9|NA
CASSVSGLGAEAFF
TGTGCCAGCAGCGTTTCGGGACTGGGGGCTGAAGCTTTCTTT
>TRBJ2-5|NA|TRBV7-6|TRBD1
CASSLLGQRTQETQYF
TGTGCCAGCAGCCTGCTGGGACAGAGAACCCAAGAGACCCAGTACTTC
>TRBJ2-7|NA|TRBV14|TRBD2
CASSQLAGGGGQYF
TGTGCCAGCAGCCAACTAGCGGGAGGAGGAGGGCAGTACTTC
>TRBJ1-5|NA|TRBV27|TRBD1
CASSDRGSSQPQHF
TGTGCCAGCAGCGACAGGGGGTCAAGTCAGCCCCAGCATTTT
>TRBJ1-4|NA|TRBV6-5|NA
CASRPLTGSNEKLFF
TGTGCCAGCAGGCCATTGACAGGCTCTAATGAAAAACTGTTTTTT
>TRBJ2-7|NA|TRBV18|NA
CASSPRTITTMGAEYEQYF
TGTGCCAGCTCACCACGGACCATTACAACTATGGGTGCTGAGTACGAGCAGTACTTC
>TRBJ1-2|NA|TRBV9|NA
CASSGLYGYTF
TGTGCCAGCAGCGGGCTCTATGGCTACACCTTC
>TRBJ1-5|once|TRBV7-2|TRBD1
CASSFGQGGNQPQHF
TGTGCCAGCAGCTTTGGACAGGGAGGCAATCAGCCCCAGCATTTT
>TRBJ2-7|NA|TRBV20-1|NA
CSARENYEQYF
TGCAGTGCCCGGGAGAACTACGAGCAGTACTTC
>TRBJ1-1|NA|TRBV5-5|NA
CASSFVGRITEAFF
TGTGCCAGCAGCTTTGTCGGCAGGATCACTGAAGCTTTCTTT
>TRBJ2-7|NA|TRBV4-3|NA
CASSQDVRENEQYF
TGCGCCAGCAGCCAAGATGTCCGGGAAAACGAGCAGTACTTC
>TRBJ2-7|NA|TRBV11-2|NA
CASSPGFYEQYF
TGTGCCAGCAGCCCAGGATTCTACGAGCAGTACTTC
>TRBJ1-1|NA|TRBV27|TRBD1
CASRDRGRFPEAFF
TGTGCCAGCAGAGACAGGGGGCGTTTTCCGGAAGCTTTCTTT
>TRBJ2-3|NA|TRBV13|NA
CASSLAGDRTDTQYF
TGTGCCAGCAGCTTAGCGGGAGACCGCACAGATACGCAGTATTTT
>TRBJ2-7|NA|TRBV27|NA
CASSPSTVHSYEQYF
TGTGCCAGCAGCCCCTCGACTGTGCACTCCTACGAGCAGTACTTC